A selection of T cell receptor beta chains follows, all from one sample in a study of blood T cell repertoires in COVID-19. Produced via immunoSEQ multiplex PCR; TCRdb's table is partial and in-frame only. In the table there are under 350,000 clones, approximately 86% of which are singletons. Specimen: PBMCs or T cells enriched from blood (not recorded which). The receptors shown here come from a woman aged 40 to 50 with acute COVID-19. CDR3s include the opening cysteine and the closing phenylalanine or tryptophan. Fields, in order: D gene, V gene, J gene, clone size, CDR3 protein, CDR3 DNA. D genes are given only for firm matches. Where a row states a size, it is once, few, many or the class of an expanded clone; other rows omit it.

D gene: -
V gene: TRBV7-8
J gene: TRBJ1-6
clone size: -
CDR3 protein: CASRGIRSSPLHF
CDR3 DNA: TGTGCCAGCCGAGGCATTCGGTCTTCACCCCTCCACTTT

D gene: -
V gene: TRBV19
J gene: TRBJ1-1
clone size: -
CDR3 protein: CASSSRPRTDNEAFF
CDR3 DNA: TGTGCCAGTAGTAGCCGACCTCGGACAGACAATGAAGCTTTCTTT

D gene: TRBD2
V gene: TRBV6-6
J gene: TRBJ2-1
clone size: once
CDR3 protein: CASSGTSPYNEQFF
CDR3 DNA: TGTGCCAGCAGCGGGACTAGCCCCTACAATGAGCAGTTCTTC

D gene: TRBD2
V gene: TRBV19
J gene: TRBJ2-7
clone size: once
CDR3 protein: CASSRKLAGGPSRAYEQYF
CDR3 DNA: TGTGCCAGTAGTAGAAAACTAGCGGGAGGTCCCTCGCGCGCCTACGAGCAGTACTTC

D gene: TRBD1
V gene: TRBV28
J gene: TRBJ2-7
clone size: -
CDR3 protein: CASRTQGSPSYEQYF
CDR3 DNA: TGTGCCAGCAGGACACAGGGGTCCCCCTCCTACGAGCAGTACTTC

D gene: TRBD1
V gene: TRBV20-1
J gene: TRBJ1-5
clone size: -
CDR3 protein: CSASTGTGDRGGAQHF
CDR3 DNA: TGCAGTGCTAGTACCGGGACAGGGGACCGGGGGGGGGCCCAGCATTTT

D gene: -
V gene: TRBV2
J gene: TRBJ1-5
clone size: -
CDR3 protein: CASSQRGQGDQPQHF
CDR3 DNA: TGTGCCAGCAGTCAAAGGGGACAAGGGGATCAGCCCCAGCATTTT

D gene: TRBD1
V gene: TRBV25-1
J gene: TRBJ2-5
clone size: -
CDR3 protein: CASSEWGTAEETQYF
CDR3 DNA: TGTGCCAGCAGTGAATGGGGGACAGCGGAAGAGACCCAGTACTTC

D gene: -
V gene: TRBV19
J gene: TRBJ2-5
clone size: -
CDR3 protein: CASSIDGAGRETQYF
CDR3 DNA: TGTGCCAGTAGTATAGATGGTGCAGGGCGGGAGACCCAGTACTTC

D gene: -
V gene: TRBV9
J gene: TRBJ2-3
clone size: -
CDR3 protein: CASSPRQAVSTDTQYF
CDR3 DNA: TGTGCCAGCAGCCCCAGACAGGCGGTGAGCACAGATACGCAGTATTTT

D gene: TRBD2
V gene: TRBV7-2
J gene: TRBJ2-2
clone size: -
CDR3 protein: CASSFSGGTNTGELFF
CDR3 DNA: TGTGCCAGCAGCTTTAGCGGGGGGACGAACACCGGGGAGCTGTTTTTT

D gene: TRBD2
V gene: TRBV27
J gene: TRBJ2-5
clone size: -
CDR3 protein: CASSRSGSYGETQYF
CDR3 DNA: TGTGCCAGCAGTAGGAGCGGGAGTTACGGAGAGACCCAGTACTTC

D gene: TRBD1
V gene: TRBV7-3
J gene: TRBJ2-1
clone size: -
CDR3 protein: CASSSQGAKGNEQFF
CDR3 DNA: TGTGCCAGCAGCTCACAGGGGGCGAAGGGCAATGAGCAGTTCTTC